This TCR beta chain is drawn from a study of cytomegalovirus exposure and HLA in healthy donors. Study-level results: The classifier reportedly diagnosed cytomegalovirus status with high specificity and sensitivity. Analyses of presence/absence relied on an assumption of roughly uniform sequencing depth across donors.

Germline loops: CDR1 SEHNR, CDR2 FQNEAQ (reference sequence). The CDR3 has 16 residues. V gave up 3 bases and J gave up 4 bases; unmatched junction bases: 4. Details on this clone: Its target is not known.

Use of 60 Vbeta and 13 Jbeta primers characterized the PCR. Authors' processing steps: Later work found 80 million or so unique TCR beta chains, with some 11 million shared. Clones were read by immunoSEQ multiplex PCR, and TCRdb kept only the in-frame ones, dropping some. V, J and clone size derive from that table, while D and trimming were established from the DNA sequence. The data contain 100,000 to 150,000 clones, around three quarters of them singletons. The TCR sequence derives from a woman between 35 and 50 years old in good health and CMV-seronegative. The chain carries TRBV7-9 and TRBJ2-3; TRBD2 agrees at 13 bases. The specimen sequenced was PBMCs. The CDR3 DNA is TGTGCCAGCAGCTTTACTAGCGGGAGGGACCCAGATACGCAGTATTTT. Residues: CASSFTSGRDPDTQYF. The whole variable domain, filled in from reference TRBV7-9 and TRBJ2-3, reads DTGVSQNPRHKITKRGQNVTFRCDPISEHNRLYWYRQTLGQGPEFLTYFQNEAQLEKSRLLSDRFSAERPKGSFSTLEIQRTEQGDSAMYLCASSFTSGRDPDTQYFGPGTRLTVL.